The present entry profiles one T cell receptor beta chain with its context. Its antigen is still unknown. TCRdb's table, derived via immunoSEQ multiplex PCR, lists solely in-frame clones and lacks some. The repertoire includes hundreds of thousands of clones, roughly 98% of them detected once, and approximately 0.3% sits in the top ten. Naive CD8 cells, CD45RO-negative and positively selected for CCR7, excluded terminally differentiated effector memory CD45RA+ cells. Free of recent acute infections or vaccinations, the donors were healthy HIV-negative adults. Every contributor of samples was a Caucasian grown-up residing in Nashville, Tennessee. This CDR3 is 15 amino acids long. Germline loops: CDR1 KGHSH, CDR2 LQKENI. Deletions cut 2 bases from V and 5 bases from J, with 13 bases between. These data are taken from a study of shared clonotypes between healthy human individuals. Study-level findings and limits: Clonotype sharing across several donors was observed for about 4.8% of naive CD4 clonotypes.

The TCR originated in a man younger than 40 in good health. Sequencing used naive CD8+ T cells sorted from blood. The chain couples TRBV18 to TRBJ2-1; possibly TRBD1 for D (6 bases). In DNA form, the CDR3 reads TGTGCCAGCTCACCAGTCGCAGGGGCTCACAATGAGCAGTTCTTC. Protein product: CASSPVAGAHNEQFF. Filled out from reference TRBV18 and TRBJ2-1, the complete variable domain reads NAGVMQNPRHLVRRRGQEARLRCSPMKGHSHVYWYRQLPEEGLKFMVYLQKENIIDESGMPKERFSAEFPKEGPSILRIQQVVRGDSAAYFCASSPVAGAHNEQFFGPGTRLTVL.